The T cell receptor beta chain described here comes from a study of OX40 agonist ivuxolimab in advanced cancers. Measured with immunoSEQ multiplex PCR; TCRdb has only the in-frame clones, and not every one. This table has tens of thousands of clones, more than 75% appearing once. Trimming stripped 1 base from V and 6 bases from J, with 10 bases between. The CDR3 sequence is 13 residues long. Germline V gene lookup returns CDR1 GTSNPN and CDR2 SVGIG (reference sequence). Study-level points and caveats: Clonal expansion by week 6 occurred in CD4+ and CD8+ blood T cells (at 0.1 to 3.0 mg/kg). On average, a greater number of expanded clones characterised CD8+ T cells relative to CD4+.

This clone was observed a single time. Its antigen is not identified. This receptor was obtained from an adult with an advanced solid tumor such as melanoma, head and neck, liver or kidney cancer. Specimen: CD4+ or CD8+ T cells sorted from blood, collected in a trial of the OX40 agonist ivuxolimab. V usage is TRBV30 and J usage is TRBJ1-5, with D perhaps TRBD1 (6 bases). CDR3 in amino acids: CAWSGGGGQPQHF. As DNA, the CDR3 is TGTGCCTGGAGTGGAGGGGGTGGTCAGCCCCAGCATTTT.